This T cell receptor beta chain comes out of a study of response to subunit inactivated influenza vaccine. Each CDR3 protein is one row after TCRdb ran MiXCR on the RT-PCR reads. The sample has 400,000 to 550,000 distinct CDR3 sequences, roughly 27% seen once; the top ten hold 1.5% to 2%. This clonotype was seen just once. The antigen is unknown. General study findings and limits: It was suggested by the authors that few new T cells are recruited by each seasonal influenza vaccination.

The CDR3 has 13 amino acids. Germline V gives CDR1 LGHNA, CDR2 YSLEER. V gave up 5 bases and J gave up 3 bases, with 11 bases separating them. The TCR originated in a man aged 50 to 59 who received an inactivated influenza vaccine. This material consisted of CD4+ T cells sorted from PBMCs, taken 5 to 6 days after vaccination. The chain combines TRBV4-3 with TRBJ2-7, with a tentative D call TRBD2 (5 bases). CDR3 loop: CASSSQLDYEQYF. As DNA, the CDR3 is TGCGCCAGCAGCTCCCAACTAGACTACGAGCAGTACTTC.